This TCR beta chain was recorded in a study of control samples from healthy donors and cancer patients. The repertoire was sequenced with immunoSEQ multiplex PCR; TCRdb's copy has only in-frame clones and lacks some. Of roughly 130,000 clones listed, approximately 94% are singletons. Sequencing was carried out using blood. This TCR was recovered from a man aged 25 to 40 in good health.

The CDR3 region has the DNA TGCGCCAGCAGCCAAGATCGTAGTATGGGGTTAGATACGCAGTATTTT. Residues: CASSQDRSMGLDTQYF. The genes are TRBV4-3 and TRBJ2-3; no clear D gene. The CDR3 extends over 16 amino acids. V was clipped by 0 bases and J by 5 bases, with 15 bases between them. CDR1 is LGHNA and CDR2 is YSLEER in the germline V gene.